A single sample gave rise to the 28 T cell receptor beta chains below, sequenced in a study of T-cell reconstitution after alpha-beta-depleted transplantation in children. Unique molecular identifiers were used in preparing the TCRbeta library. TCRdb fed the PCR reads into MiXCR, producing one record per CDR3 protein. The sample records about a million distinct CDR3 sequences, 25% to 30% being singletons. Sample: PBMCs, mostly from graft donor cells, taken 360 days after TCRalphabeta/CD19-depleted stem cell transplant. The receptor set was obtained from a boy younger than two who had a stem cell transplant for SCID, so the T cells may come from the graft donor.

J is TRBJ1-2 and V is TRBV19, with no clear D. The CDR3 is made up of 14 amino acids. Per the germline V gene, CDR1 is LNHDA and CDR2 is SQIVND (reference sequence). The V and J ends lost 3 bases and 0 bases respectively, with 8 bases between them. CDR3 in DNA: TGTGCCAGTAGTATTGCCGGGACTAACTATGGCTACACCTTC. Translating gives CASSIAGTNYGYTF.

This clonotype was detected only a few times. CDR3 protein: CASSLRTHHTDTQYF. In DNA form, the CDR3 reads TGCGCCAGCAGCTTACGGACGCACCACACAGATACGCAGTATTTT. This rearrangement joins TRBV5-1 to TRBJ2-3, with D unclear. CDR3 length: 15 amino acids. Germline V CDR1 and CDR2: SGHRS, YFSETQ. The V end lost 2 bases, the J end lost 2 bases, and 12 bases lay between the germline ends.

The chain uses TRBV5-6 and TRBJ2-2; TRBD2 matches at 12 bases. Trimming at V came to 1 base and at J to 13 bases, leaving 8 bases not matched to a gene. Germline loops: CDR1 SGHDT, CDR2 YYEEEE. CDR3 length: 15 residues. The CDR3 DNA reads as TGTGCCAGCAGCTTGCCCCTAGCGGGGGGGCCGAGGCTGTTTTTT. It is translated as CASSLPLAGGPRLFF.

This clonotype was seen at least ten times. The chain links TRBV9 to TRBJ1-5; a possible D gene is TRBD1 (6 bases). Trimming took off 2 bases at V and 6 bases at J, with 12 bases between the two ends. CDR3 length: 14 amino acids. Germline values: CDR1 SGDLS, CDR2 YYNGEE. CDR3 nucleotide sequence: TGTGCCAGCAGCGTTGGGGGCGCAGGTCAGCCCCAGCATTTT. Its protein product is CASSVGGAGQPQHF.

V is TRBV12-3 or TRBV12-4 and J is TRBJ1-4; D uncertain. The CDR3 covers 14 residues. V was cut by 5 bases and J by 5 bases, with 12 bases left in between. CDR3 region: CASSGRGLNEKLFF. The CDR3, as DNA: TGTGCCAGCAGTGGCAGAGGCTTAAATGAAAAACTGTTTTTT.

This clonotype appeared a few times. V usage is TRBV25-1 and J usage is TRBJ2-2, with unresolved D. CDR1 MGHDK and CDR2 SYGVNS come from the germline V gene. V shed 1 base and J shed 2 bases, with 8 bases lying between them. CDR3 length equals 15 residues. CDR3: CASSELKANTGELFF. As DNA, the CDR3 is TGTGCCAGCAGTGAATTAAAGGCCAACACCGGGGAGCTGTTTTTT.

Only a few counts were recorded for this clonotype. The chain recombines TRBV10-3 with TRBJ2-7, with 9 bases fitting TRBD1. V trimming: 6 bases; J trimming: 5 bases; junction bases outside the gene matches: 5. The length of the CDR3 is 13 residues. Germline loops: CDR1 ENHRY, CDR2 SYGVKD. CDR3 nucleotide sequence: TGTGCCATCAGGGGGCGGGACAGGGACGAGCAGTACTTC. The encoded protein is CAIRGRDRDEQYF.

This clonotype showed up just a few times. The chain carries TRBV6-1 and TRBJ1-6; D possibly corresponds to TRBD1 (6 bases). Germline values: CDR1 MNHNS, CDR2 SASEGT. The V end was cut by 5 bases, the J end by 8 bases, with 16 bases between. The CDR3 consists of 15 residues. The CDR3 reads CASSPVNRVDSPLHF. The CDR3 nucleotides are TGTGCCAGCAGTCCCGTTAACAGGGTCGATTCACCCCTCCACTTT.

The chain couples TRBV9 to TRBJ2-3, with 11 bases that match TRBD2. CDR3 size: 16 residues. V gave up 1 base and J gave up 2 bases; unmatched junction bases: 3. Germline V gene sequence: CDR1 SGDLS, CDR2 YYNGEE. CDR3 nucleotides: TGTGCCAGCAGCGTATCTAGCGGGGGGTCCACAGATACGCAGTATTTT. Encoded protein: CASSVSSGGSTDTQYF.

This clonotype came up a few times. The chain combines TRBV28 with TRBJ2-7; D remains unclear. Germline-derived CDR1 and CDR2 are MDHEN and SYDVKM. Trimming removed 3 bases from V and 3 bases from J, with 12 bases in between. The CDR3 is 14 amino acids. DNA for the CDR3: TGTGCCAGCAGTTTGACCCTGGCAGTCTACGAGCAGTACTTC. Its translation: CASSLTLAVYEQYF.

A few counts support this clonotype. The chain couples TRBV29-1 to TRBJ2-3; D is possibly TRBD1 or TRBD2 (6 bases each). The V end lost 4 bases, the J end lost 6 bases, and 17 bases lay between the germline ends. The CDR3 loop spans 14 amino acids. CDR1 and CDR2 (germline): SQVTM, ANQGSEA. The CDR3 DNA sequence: TGCAGCGTTGGTAGCAGGGGCGCGGGGGATACGCAGTATTTT. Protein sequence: CSVGSRGAGDTQYF.

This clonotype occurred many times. CDR3 DNA: TGTGCCAGCACCCTTGGGGACAGCACCTACAATGAGCAGTTCTTC. Translation: CASTLGDSTYNEQFF. The chain links TRBV5-5 to TRBJ2-1, with TRBD1 matching over 7 bases. Trimming removed 6 bases from V and 2 bases from J; junction bases left unmatched: 8. The CDR3 covers 15 residues. CDR1 and CDR2 from the germline V gene are SGHKS and YYEKEE (reference sequence).

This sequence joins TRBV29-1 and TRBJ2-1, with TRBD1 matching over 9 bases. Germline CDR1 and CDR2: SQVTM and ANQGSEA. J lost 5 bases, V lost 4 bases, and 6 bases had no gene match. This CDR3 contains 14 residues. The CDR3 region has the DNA TGCAGCGTTGCGAATACAGGGGGCCACAATGAGCAGTTCTTC. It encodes CSVANTGGHNEQFF.

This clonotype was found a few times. Written as DNA, the CDR3 is TGCAGTGCTAGAGGTACAGGGACGGGGAACTATGGCTACACCTTC. Protein: CSARGTGTGNYGYTF. J is TRBJ1-2 and V is TRBV20-1, with TRBD1 as a possible D gene (6 bases). The CDR3 sequence is 15 residues long. Trimming shortened V by 1 base and J by 2 bases, and 14 bases separated the two germline ends. The germline V gene encodes CDR1 DFQATT and CDR2 SNEGSKA (reference sequence).

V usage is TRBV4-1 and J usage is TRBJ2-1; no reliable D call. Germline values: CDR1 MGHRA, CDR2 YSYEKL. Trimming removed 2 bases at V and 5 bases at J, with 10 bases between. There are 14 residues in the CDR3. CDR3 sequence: CASSQYTRDNEQFF. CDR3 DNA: TGCGCCAGCAGCCAATACACCAGAGACAATGAGCAGTTCTTC.

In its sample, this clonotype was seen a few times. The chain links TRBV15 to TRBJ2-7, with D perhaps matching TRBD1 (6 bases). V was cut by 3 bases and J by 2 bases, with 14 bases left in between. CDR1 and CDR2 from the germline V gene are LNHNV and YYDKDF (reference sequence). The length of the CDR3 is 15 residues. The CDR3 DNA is TGTGCCACCAGCAGGAGACAGGCGCCTACCTACGAGCAGTACTTC. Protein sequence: CATSRRQAPTYEQYF.

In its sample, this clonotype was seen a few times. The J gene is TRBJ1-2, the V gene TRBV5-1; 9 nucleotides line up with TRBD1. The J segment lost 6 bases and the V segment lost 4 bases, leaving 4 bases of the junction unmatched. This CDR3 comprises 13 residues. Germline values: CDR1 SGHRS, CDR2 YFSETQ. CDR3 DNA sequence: TGCGCCAGCAGCAGCGGGACAGGGCATGGCTACACCTTC. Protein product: CASSSGTGHGYTF.

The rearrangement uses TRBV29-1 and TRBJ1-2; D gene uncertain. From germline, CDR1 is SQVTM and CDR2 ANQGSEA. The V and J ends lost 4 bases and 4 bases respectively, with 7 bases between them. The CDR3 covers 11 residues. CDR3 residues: CSVGGVYGYTF. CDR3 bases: TGCAGCGTTGGCGGAGTCTATGGCTACACCTTC.

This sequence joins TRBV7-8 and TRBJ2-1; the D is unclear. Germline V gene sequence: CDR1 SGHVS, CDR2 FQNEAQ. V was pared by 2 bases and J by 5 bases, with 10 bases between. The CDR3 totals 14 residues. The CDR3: CASSLLSGDNEQFF. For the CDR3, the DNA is TGTGCCAGCAGCTTACTCTCTGGGGACAATGAGCAGTTCTTC.

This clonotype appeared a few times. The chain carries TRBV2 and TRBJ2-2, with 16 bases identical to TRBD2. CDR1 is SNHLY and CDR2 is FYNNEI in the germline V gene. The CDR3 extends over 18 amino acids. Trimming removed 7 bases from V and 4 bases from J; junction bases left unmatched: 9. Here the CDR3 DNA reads TGTGCCAGCACGCCGCCGGGACTAGCGGGGGGGAGCACCGGGGAGCTGTTTTTT. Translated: CASTPPGLAGGSTGELFF.

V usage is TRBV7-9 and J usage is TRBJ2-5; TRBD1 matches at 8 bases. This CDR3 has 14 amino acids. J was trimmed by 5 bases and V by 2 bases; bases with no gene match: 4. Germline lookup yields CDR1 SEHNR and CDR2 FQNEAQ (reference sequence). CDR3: CASSLRGQAETQYF. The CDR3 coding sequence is TGTGCCAGCAGCTTAAGGGGACAGGCGGAGACCCAGTACTTC.

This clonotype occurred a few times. This CDR3 reads CASSLLPGTGEISGANVLTF. For the CDR3, the DNA is TGTGCCAGCAGCCTCCTCCCGGGTACGGGGGAAATCTCTGGGGCCAACGTCCTGACTTTC. The V gene is TRBV4-2, the J gene TRBJ2-6; possible D gene TRBD2, 6 bases. Trimming cost V 4 bases and J 0 bases, with 22 bases left between them. This CDR3 has 20 amino acids. Germline values: CDR1 LGHNA, CDR2 YNFKEQ.

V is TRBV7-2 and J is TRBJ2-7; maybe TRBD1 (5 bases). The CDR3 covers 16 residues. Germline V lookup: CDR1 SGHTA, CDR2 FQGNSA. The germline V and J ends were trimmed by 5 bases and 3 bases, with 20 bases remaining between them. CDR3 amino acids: CASSKGAYAHLYEQYF. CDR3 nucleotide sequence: TGTGCCAGCAGCAAAGGGGCATATGCCCACCTCTACGAGCAGTACTTC.

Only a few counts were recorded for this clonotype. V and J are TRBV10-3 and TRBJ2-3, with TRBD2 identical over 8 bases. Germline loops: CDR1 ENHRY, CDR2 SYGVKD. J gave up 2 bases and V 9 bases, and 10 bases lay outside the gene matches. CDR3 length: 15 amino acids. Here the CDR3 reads CAIDQSGGHTDTQYF. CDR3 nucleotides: TGTGCCATTGATCAATCGGGGGGGCACACAGATACGCAGTATTTT.

The CDR3 here is CASSHPFTYGYTF. CDR3 nucleotides: TGCGCCAGCAGCCACCCTTTTACCTATGGCTACACCTTC. This sequence joins TRBV4-1 and TRBJ1-2; D unclear. The CDR3 extends over 13 amino acids. V lost 3 bases and J lost 4, with 9 bases in between. The V gene's germline CDR1 is MGHRA and CDR2 YSYEKL.

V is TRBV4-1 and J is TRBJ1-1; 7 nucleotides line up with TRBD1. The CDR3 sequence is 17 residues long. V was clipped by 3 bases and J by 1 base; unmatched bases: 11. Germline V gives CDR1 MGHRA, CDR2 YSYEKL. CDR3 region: CASSHQVGDRRNTEAFF. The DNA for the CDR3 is TGCGCCAGCAGCCACCAAGTAGGGGACAGACGGAACACTGAAGCTTTCTTT.

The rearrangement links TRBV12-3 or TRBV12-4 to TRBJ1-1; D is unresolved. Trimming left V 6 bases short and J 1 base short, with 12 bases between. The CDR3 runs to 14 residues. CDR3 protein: CASSTRPANTEAFF. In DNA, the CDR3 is TGTGCCAGCAGCACCAGACCAGCGAACACTGAAGCTTTCTTT.

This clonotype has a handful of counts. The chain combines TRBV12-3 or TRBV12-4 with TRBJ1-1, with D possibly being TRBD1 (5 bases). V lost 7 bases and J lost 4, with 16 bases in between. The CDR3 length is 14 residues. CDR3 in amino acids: CASTLNRGSTEAFF. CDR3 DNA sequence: TGTGCCAGCACCCTAAATCGGGGGAGCACTGAAGCTTTCTTT.